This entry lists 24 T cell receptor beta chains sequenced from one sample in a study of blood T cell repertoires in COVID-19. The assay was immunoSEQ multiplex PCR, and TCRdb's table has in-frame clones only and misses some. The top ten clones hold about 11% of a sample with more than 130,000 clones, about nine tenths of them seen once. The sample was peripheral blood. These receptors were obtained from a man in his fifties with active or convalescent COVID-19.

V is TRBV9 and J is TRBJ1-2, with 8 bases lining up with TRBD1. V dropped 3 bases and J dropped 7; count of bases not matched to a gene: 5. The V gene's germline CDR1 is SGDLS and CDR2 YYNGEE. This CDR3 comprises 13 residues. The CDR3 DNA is TGTGCCAGCAGCGGACGGACAGGGTTTGGCTACACCTTC. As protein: CASSGRTGFGYTF.

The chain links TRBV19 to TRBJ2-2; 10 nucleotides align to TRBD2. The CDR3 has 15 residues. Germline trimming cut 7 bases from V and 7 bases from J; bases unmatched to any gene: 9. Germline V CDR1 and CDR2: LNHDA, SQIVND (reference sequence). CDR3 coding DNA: TGTGCCAGTAACCCAGCGGGAGGGTTATACGGGGAGCTGTTTTTT. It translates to CASNPAGGLYGELFF.

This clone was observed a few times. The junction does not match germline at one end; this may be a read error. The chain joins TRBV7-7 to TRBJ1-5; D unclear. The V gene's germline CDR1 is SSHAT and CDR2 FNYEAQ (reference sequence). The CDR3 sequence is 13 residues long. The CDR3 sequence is CASSSSESAPQHF. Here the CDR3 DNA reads TGTGCTAGCAGCTCCTCGGAGAGCGCACCCCAGCATTTT.

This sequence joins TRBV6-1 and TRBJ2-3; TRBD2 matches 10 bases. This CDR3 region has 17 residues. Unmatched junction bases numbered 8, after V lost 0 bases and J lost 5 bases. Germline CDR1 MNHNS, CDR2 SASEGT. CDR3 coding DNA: TGTGCCAGCAGTGAAGCGAGTCTAGCGGGAGTACGAGATACGCAGTATTTT. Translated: CASSEASLAGVRDTQYF.

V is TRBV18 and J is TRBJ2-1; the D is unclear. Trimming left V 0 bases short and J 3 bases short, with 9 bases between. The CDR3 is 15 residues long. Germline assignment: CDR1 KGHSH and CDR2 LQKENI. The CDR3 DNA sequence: TGTGCCAGCTCACCACCTAGTCATCTCTACAATGAGCAGTTCTTC. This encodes CASSPPSHLYNEQFF.

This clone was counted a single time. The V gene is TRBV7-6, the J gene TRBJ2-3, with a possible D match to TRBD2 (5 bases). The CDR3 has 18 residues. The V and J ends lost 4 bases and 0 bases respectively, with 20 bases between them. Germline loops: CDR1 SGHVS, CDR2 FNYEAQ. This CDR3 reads CASSSLGFGKTSTDTQYF. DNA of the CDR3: TGTGCCAGCAGCTCCTTAGGTTTCGGGAAGACTAGCACAGATACGCAGTATTTT.

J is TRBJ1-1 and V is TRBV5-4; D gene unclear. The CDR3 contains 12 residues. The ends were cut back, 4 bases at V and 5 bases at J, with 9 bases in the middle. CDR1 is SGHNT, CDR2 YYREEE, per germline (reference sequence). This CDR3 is CASSPPGTEAFF. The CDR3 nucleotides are TGTGCCAGCAGCCCTCCAGGAACTGAAGCTTTCTTT.

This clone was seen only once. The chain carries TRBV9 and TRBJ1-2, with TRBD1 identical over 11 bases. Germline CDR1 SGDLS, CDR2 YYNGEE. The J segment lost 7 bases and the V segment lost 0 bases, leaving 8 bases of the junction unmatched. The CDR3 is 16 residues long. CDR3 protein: CASSVGGTGGVGGYTF. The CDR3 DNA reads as TGTGCCAGCAGCGTAGGGGGGACAGGGGGAGTTGGTGGCTACACCTTC.

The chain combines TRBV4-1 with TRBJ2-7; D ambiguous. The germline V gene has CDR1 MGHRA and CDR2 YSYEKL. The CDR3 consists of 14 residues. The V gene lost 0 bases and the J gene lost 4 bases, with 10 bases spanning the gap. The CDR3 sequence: CASSQDPGRYEQYF. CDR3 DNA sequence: TGCGCCAGCAGCCAAGACCCAGGCCGGTACGAGCAGTACTTC.

CDR3 nucleotides: TGTGCCAGCAGCGCTCTAGCGGGTTCCTACAATGAGCAGTTCTTC. This sequence encodes CASSALAGSYNEQFF. The V and J genes are TRBV9 and TRBJ2-1, with TRBD2 identical over 8 bases. The CDR3 extends over 15 amino acids. Losses at the gene ends were 3 bases for V and 1 base for J; bases not matched to a gene: 3. The germline gives CDR1 SGDLS, CDR2 YYNGEE.

The CDR3 loop is CASSLDRGDTGELFF. In DNA form, the CDR3 reads TGTGCCAGCAGCCTCGACAGGGGGGACACCGGGGAGCTGTTTTTT. This rearrangement joins TRBV6-5 to TRBJ2-2, with 9 bases fitting TRBD1. Germline V gene data show CDR1 as MNHEY and CDR2 as SVGAGI. The CDR3 sequence is 15 residues long. V trimming: 6 bases; J trimming: 3 bases; junction bases outside the gene matches: 5.

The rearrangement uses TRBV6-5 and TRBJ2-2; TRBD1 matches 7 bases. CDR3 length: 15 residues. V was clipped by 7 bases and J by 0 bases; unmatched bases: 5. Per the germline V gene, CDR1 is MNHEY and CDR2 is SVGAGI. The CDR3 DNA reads TGTGCCAGCACCCCCGGGACAGCGAACACCGGGGAGCTGTTTTTT. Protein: CASTPGTANTGELFF.

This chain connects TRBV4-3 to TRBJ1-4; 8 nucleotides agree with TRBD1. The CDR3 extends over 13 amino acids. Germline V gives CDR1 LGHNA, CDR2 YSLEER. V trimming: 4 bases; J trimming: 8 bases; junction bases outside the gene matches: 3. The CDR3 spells CASSPTGGEKLFF. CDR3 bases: TGCGCCAGCAGCCCCACAGGGGGGGAAAAACTGTTTTTT.

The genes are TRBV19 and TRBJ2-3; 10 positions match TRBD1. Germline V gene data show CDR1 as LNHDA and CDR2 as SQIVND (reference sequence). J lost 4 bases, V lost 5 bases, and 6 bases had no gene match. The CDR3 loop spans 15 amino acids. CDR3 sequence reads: CASSPTGQGADTQYF. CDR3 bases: TGTGCCAGTAGTCCCACCGGACAGGGGGCAGATACGCAGTATTTT. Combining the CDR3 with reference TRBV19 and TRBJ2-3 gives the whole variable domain DGGITQSPKYLFRKEGQNVTLSCEQNLNHDAMYWYRQDPGQGLRLIYYSQIVNDFQKGDIAEGYSVSREKKESFPLTVTSAQKNPTAFYLCASSPTGQGADTQYFGPGTRLTVL.

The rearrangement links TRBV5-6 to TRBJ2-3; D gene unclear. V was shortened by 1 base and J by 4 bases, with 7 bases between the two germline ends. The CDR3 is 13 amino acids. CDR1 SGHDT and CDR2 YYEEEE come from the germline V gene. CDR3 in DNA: TGTGCCAGCAGCTTGCCGGTGGCAGATACGCAGTATTTT. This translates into CASSLPVADTQYF.

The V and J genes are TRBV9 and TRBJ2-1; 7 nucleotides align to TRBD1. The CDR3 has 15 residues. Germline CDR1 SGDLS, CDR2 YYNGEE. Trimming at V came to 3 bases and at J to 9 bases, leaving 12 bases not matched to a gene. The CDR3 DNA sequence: TGTGCCAGCAGCGCCGTCCTCGGGACAGACGGTGAGCAGTTCTTC. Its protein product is CASSAVLGTDGEQFF.

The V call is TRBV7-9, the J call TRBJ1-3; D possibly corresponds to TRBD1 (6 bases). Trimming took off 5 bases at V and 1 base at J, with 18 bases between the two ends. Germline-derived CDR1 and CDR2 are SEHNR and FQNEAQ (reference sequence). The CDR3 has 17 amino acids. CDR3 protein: CASSPRRGAISGNTIYF. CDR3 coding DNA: TGTGCCAGCAGCCCCCGACGGGGGGCTATTTCTGGAAACACCATATATTTT.

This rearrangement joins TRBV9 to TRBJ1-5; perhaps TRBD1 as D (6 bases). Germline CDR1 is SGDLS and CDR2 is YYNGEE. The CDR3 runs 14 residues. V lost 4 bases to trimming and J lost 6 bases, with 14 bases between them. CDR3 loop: CASSLQGRGQPQHF. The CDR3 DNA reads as TGTGCCAGCAGCTTACAGGGAAGGGGTCAGCCCCAGCATTTT.

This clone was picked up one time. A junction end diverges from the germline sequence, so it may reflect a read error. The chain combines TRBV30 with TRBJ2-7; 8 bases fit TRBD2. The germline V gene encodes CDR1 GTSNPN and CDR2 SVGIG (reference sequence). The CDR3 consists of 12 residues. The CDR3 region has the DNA TGTGCCCGGAGCGGGGGTTCCTACGAGCAGTACTTC. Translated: CARSGGSYEQYF. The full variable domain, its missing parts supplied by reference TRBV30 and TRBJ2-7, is SQTIHQWPATLVQPVGSPLSLECTVEGTSNPNLYWYRQAAGRGLQLLFYSVGIGQISSEVPQNLSASRPQDRQFILSSKKLLLSDSGFYLCARSGGSYEQYFGPGTRLTVT.

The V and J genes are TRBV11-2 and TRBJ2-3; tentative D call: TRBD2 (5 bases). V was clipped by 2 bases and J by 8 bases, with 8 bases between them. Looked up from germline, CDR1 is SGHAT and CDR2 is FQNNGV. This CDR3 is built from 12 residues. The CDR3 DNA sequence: TGTGCCAGCAGCTTATCGGACTTTACGCAGTATTTT. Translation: CASSLSDFTQYF.

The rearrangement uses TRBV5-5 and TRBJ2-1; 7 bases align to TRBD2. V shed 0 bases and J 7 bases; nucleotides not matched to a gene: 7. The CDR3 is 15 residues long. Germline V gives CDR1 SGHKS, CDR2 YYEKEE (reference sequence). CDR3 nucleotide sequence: TGTGCCAGCAGCTTGGCGGCGGGAGATACGAATGAGCAGTTCTTC. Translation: CASSLAAGDTNEQFF.

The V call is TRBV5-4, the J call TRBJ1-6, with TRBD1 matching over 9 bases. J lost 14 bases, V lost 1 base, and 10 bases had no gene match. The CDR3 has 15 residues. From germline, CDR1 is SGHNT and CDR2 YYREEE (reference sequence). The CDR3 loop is CASSLWTGVASALHF. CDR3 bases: TGTGCCAGCAGCTTGTGGACAGGGGTGGCATCGGCCCTCCACTTT.

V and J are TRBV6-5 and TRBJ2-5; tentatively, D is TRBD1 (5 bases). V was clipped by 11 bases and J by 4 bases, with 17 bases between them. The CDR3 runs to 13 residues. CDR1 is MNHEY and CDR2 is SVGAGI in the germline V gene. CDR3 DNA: TGTGCCGAGAGTCCAGGGATTACAGAGACCCAGTACTTC. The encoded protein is CAESPGITETQYF.

The CDR3 DNA follows: TGTGCCAGCAGTCAGGGGCCATCCTACGAGCAGTACTTC. Its protein is CASSQGPSYEQYF. The chain uses TRBV28 and TRBJ2-7; possible D gene TRBD1, 6 bases. V gave up 5 bases and J gave up 1 base, with 9 bases separating them. Germline V CDR1 and CDR2: MDHEN, SYDVKM. The length of the CDR3 is 13 residues.